A selection of T cell receptor beta chains follows, all from one sample in a study of spatial heterogeneity in lung cancer. A single record per CDR3 protein comes from TCRdb applying MiXCR to the 5' RACE reads. The sample lists almost 75,000 distinct CDR3 sequences, about an eighth occurring once. Sample: PBMCs, taken at surgery. These receptors originate from a male donor with early-stage non-small cell lung cancer. Each CDR3 is given with its conserved first and last residue. The D gene is left open where the match is weak. Clone size is shown for a subset of rows, as once, few, many or a class of expanded clone.

>TRBJ1-2|-|TRBV5-1|TRBD1
CASSFGQVTGYTF
TGCGCCAGCAGCTTTGGACAGGTTACTGGCTACACCTTC
>TRBJ2-7|few|TRBV29-1|-
CSVGLQYEQYF
TGCAGCGTTGGGCTGCAGTACGAGCAGTACTTC
>TRBJ2-7|-|TRBV18|-
CASSSTPEGYEQYF
TGTGCCAGCTCAAGTACACCGGAAGGGTACGAGCAGTACTTC
>TRBJ2-7|many|TRBV9|TRBD2
CASSSGTSADEQYF
TGTGCCAGCAGCTCCGGGACTAGTGCCGACGAGCAGTACTTC
>TRBJ2-7|-|TRBV6-2/TRBV6-3|-
CASSYSMSGASYEQYF
TGTGCCAGCAGTTACTCGATGAGCGGAGCTTCCTACGAGCAGTACTTC
>TRBJ2-5|few|TRBV5-4|TRBD2
CASSLELAGSKTQYF
TGTGCCAGCAGCTTGGAGCTAGCGGGAAGTAAGACCCAGTACTTC
>TRBJ2-2|-|TRBV7-3|-
CATTEMNTGELFF
TGTGCCACCACGGAGATGAACACCGGGGAGCTGTTTTTT
>TRBJ1-5|-|TRBV6-1|TRBD1
CASHGQGFQPQHF
TGTGCCAGCCACGGACAGGGATTTCAGCCCCAGCATTTT
>TRBJ1-5|few|TRBV4-3|-
CASSQELSSNQPQHF
TGCGCCAGCAGCCAAGAACTCTCTAGCAATCAGCCCCAGCATTTT
>TRBJ1-2|many|TRBV11-2|-
CASSEGGRVYGYTF
TGTGCCAGCAGCGAGGGAGGGCGGGTCTATGGCTACACCTTC
>TRBJ1-2|few|TRBV12-3/TRBV12-4|-
CASSPPGIYGYTF
TGTGCCAGCAGTCCACCGGGAATTTATGGCTACACCTTC
>TRBJ2-1|few|TRBV12-3/TRBV12-4|-
CASSQENEQFF
TGTGCCAGCAGCCAAGAGAATGAGCAGTTCTTC
>TRBJ2-1|-|TRBV7-8|-
CASSVIGEIQFF
TGTGCCAGCAGCGTCATCGGGGAGATCCAGTTCTTC
>TRBJ2-1|many|TRBV20-1|TRBD1
CSARAGTASYNEQFF
TGCAGTGCTAGAGCTGGGACAGCGTCCTACAATGAGCAGTTCTTC
>TRBJ1-1|few|TRBV30|-
CAWSVDYGNTEAFF
TGTGCCTGGAGTGTAGATTATGGGAACACTGAAGCTTTCTTT
>TRBJ2-3|-|TRBV7-2|TRBD2
CASSLGQSGGTDTQYF
TGTGCCAGCAGCTTAGGGCAAAGCGGGGGCACAGATACGCAGTATTTT
>TRBJ2-3|few|TRBV7-9|TRBD1
CASRPPRTGVTDTQYF
TGTGCCAGCAGACCCCCCCGGACAGGGGTGACAGATACGCAGTATTTT
>TRBJ2-3|-|TRBV7-2|TRBD2
CASSPSLAGVNTQYF
TGTGCCAGCAGCCCATCACTAGCGGGAGTAAATACGCAGTATTTT
>TRBJ2-3|-|TRBV7-2|TRBD2
CASSWDSGSMTDTQYF
TGTGCCAGCAGCTGGGATAGCGGGAGTATGACAGATACGCAGTATTTT
>TRBJ2-1|many|TRBV29-1|TRBD2
CSVVAGEWVGTF
TGCAGCGTTGTAGCGGGAGAGTGGGTAGGGACATTC
>TRBJ1-1|-|TRBV25-1|TRBD1
CASSEWDRNTEAFF
TGTGCCAGCAGTGAATGGGACAGGAACACTGAAGCTTTCTTT
>TRBJ1-4|once|TRBV12-3/TRBV12-4|-
CASKGADEKLFF
TGTGCCAGCAAAGGGGCGGATGAAAAACTGTTTTTT
>TRBJ2-7|-|TRBV5-1|-
CASETGRTASYEQYF
TGCGCCAGCGAAACTGGGCGGACAGCTTCCTACGAGCAGTACTTC
>TRBJ2-7|few|TRBV6-2/TRBV6-3|-
CASSYYGSSYEQYF
TGTGCCAGCAGTTATTACGGCAGCTCCTACGAGCAGTACTTC
>TRBJ1-1|-|TRBV7-9|-
CASSTLEGLGADTEAFF
TGTGCCAGCAGCACTCTCGAGGGCTTGGGGGCGGACACTGAAGCTTTCTTT
>TRBJ2-7|few|TRBV7-9|-
CASSSSGGIMTETDYEQYF
TGTGCCAGCAGCTCCTCCGGGGGAATAATGACAGAGACCGACTACGAGCAGTACTTC
>TRBJ2-3|many|TRBV10-1|-
CASSESTGTRKTDTQYF
TGCGCCAGCAGTGAGTCGACAGGGACTCGAAAAACAGATACGCAGTATTTT
>TRBJ2-2|many|TRBV4-1|TRBD2
CASSKTSGRNTGELFF
TGCGCCAGCAGCAAAACTAGCGGGAGGAACACCGGGGAGCTGTTTTTT
>TRBJ2-3|-|TRBV20-1|TRBD2
CSARGGTDTQYF
TGCAGTGCCCGGGGGGGAACAGATACGCAGTATTTT
>TRBJ1-1|many|TRBV3-1|-
CARGPPQGNTEAFF
TGTGCCAGAGGACCTCCCCAGGGGAACACTGAAGCTTTCTTT
>TRBJ1-2|-|TRBV9|-
CASSVEGQIGYGYTF
TGTGCCAGCAGCGTAGAGGGACAAATTGGCTATGGCTACACCTTC
>TRBJ2-7|many|TRBV3-1|TRBD1
CASSPQGASYEQYF
TGTGCCAGCAGCCCCCAGGGGGCAAGCTACGAGCAGTACTTC
>TRBJ1-3|-|TRBV4-1|-
CASSHARGGGNTIYF
TGCGCCAGCAGCCATGCCAGGGGCGGCGGAAACACCATATATTTT
>TRBJ1-1|many|TRBV29-1|-
CSSAGPGAEAFF
TGCAGCTCTGCAGGCCCTGGGGCTGAAGCTTTCTTT
>TRBJ2-3|many|TRBV4-1|-
CASSQGDRARDTQYF
TGCGCCAGCAGCCAGGGGGACCGAGCCCGAGATACGCAGTATTTT
>TRBJ2-5|-|TRBV10-3|TRBD1
CAIRDRGYETQYF
TGTGCCATCCGGGACAGGGGATATGAGACCCAGTACTTC
>TRBJ1-2|few|TRBV12-3/TRBV12-4|-
CASSQKGDSGYTF
TGTGCCAGCAGTCAAAAGGGGGACTCTGGCTACACCTTC
>TRBJ2-7|-|TRBV19|TRBD1
CASSAGQGYEQYF
TGTGCCAGTAGTGCGGGACAGGGCTACGAGCAGTACTTC
>TRBJ2-1|-|TRBV4-1|TRBD2
CASSQDSAGTSGSPFYNEQFF
TGCGCCAGCAGCCAAGATTCGGCCGGGACTAGCGGGAGTCCTTTCTACAATGAGCAGTTCTTC
>TRBJ2-7|many|TRBV4-1|-
CASSPLGAIYEQYF
TGCGCCAGCAGCCCCCTGGGAGCTATCTACGAGCAGTACTTC
>TRBJ2-3|many|TRBV5-5|-
CASSLDPGTDTQYF
TGTGCCAGCAGCTTGGACCCCGGCACAGATACGCAGTATTTT
>TRBJ2-5|few|TRBV6-1|TRBD1
CASSRTGTGDFEETQYF
TGTGCCAGCAGTAGAACCGGGACAGGGGACTTCGAAGAGACCCAGTACTTC
>TRBJ1-1|many|TRBV4-3|-
CASSQDQWTEGHTEAFF
TGCGCCAGCAGCCAAGATCAATGGACAGAAGGGCACACTGAAGCTTTCTTT